The 27 T cell receptor beta chains given below trace back to one sample, sequenced in a study of blood T cells in healthy people across ages. Primed by a sample-barcoded 5' primer and a J-beta primer mix, a second PCR proceeded for 7 to 11 cycles. From the 5' RACE reads, TCRdb called clonotypes with MiXCR, one entry per CDR3 protein. This table has about 780,000 distinct CDR3 sequences, more than 25% appearing once. These data were also reused for a study on T cells of mothers and their children.

The sequenced sample consisted of blood. These receptor sequences come from a boy between 10 and 17 years old in good health.

This clonotype was detected a few times. The chain uses TRBV2 and TRBJ2-6; D not resolved. Germline V CDR1 and CDR2: SNHLY, FYNNEI. The V end was cut by 8 bases, the J end by 4 bases, with 9 bases between. The length of the CDR3 is 13 residues. Written as DNA, the CDR3 is TGTGCCAGCGGTCCGTCAGGGGCCAACGTCCTGACTTTC. As protein: CASGPSGANVLTF.

This chain links TRBV12-3 or TRBV12-4 with TRBJ1-1, with D perhaps TRBD1 (5 bases). The CDR3 length is 13 residues. With 3 bases removed from V and 7 bases from J, the gap between germline ends came to 12 bases. The CDR3 loop is CASSFSRASEAFF. CDR3 nucleotide sequence: TGTGCCAGCAGTTTTTCCAGGGCCAGTGAAGCTTTCTTT.

This clonotype has only a few counts. V is TRBV20-1 and J is TRBJ2-3; TRBD1 matches at 9 bases. Germline V gene lookup returns CDR1 DFQATT and CDR2 SNEGSKA (reference sequence). V lost 6 bases to trimming and J lost 5 bases; unmatched junction nucleotides: 12. The CDR3 extends over 15 amino acids. CDR3: CSARRQGEWEDTQYF. CDR3 in DNA: TGCAGTGCGCGCCGACAGGGGGAGTGGGAAGATACGCAGTATTTT.

This clonotype was observed a few times. The V and J genes are TRBV4-2 and TRBJ2-1; TRBD1 matches 8 bases. CDR3 length equals 16 residues. Per the germline V gene, CDR1 is LGHNA and CDR2 is YNFKEQ. The junction had 6 bases not matched to a gene; V was cut back by 0 bases and J by 5 bases. Here the CDR3 DNA reads TGTGCCAGCAGCCAAGAGCGGACAGGGAACAACAATGAGCAGTTCTTC. Translating it yields CASSQERTGNNNEQFF.

V gene TRBV12-3 or TRBV12-4 combines with J gene TRBJ2-5; 10 bases align to TRBD1. V trimming: 6 bases; J trimming: 5 bases; junction bases outside the gene matches: 3. The CDR3 consists of 13 residues. The CDR3 sequence: CASRGTGDETQYF. The CDR3 DNA reads as TGTGCCAGCAGGGGGACAGGGGATGAGACCCAGTACTTC.

This chain joins TRBV4-2 and TRBJ2-6, with D possibly matching TRBD2 (6 bases). CDR3 length equals 18 residues. Trimming shortened V by 1 base and J by 0 bases, and 13 bases separated the two germline ends. CDR1 is LGHNA, CDR2 YNFKEQ, per germline. The CDR3 here is CASSQGSGGLSGANVLTF. Written as DNA, the CDR3 is TGTGCCAGCAGCCAAGGGAGCGGAGGGCTCTCTGGGGCCAACGTCCTGACTTTC.

The V and J genes are TRBV4-2 and TRBJ2-7; the match to TRBD2 covers 9 bases. Per the germline V gene, CDR1 is LGHNA and CDR2 is YNFKEQ. CDR3 length equals 16 residues. J gave up 0 bases and V 2 bases, and 5 bases lay outside the gene matches. Written as DNA, the CDR3 is TGTGCCAGCAGCCAACAGCGGGGGGAAAGCTCCTACGAGCAGTACTTC. Translated, it gives CASSQQRGESSYEQYF.

V usage is TRBV7-2 and J usage is TRBJ2-5; the D is unclear. This CDR3 spans 12 amino acids. The germline V gene has CDR1 SGHTA and CDR2 FQGNSA. V dropped 5 bases and J dropped 0 bases, with 4 bases sitting between them. CDR3 loop: CASSVYQETQYF. The CDR3 nucleotides read TGTGCCAGCAGCGTGTACCAAGAGACCCAGTACTTC.

This clonotype was detected only a few times. This rearrangement joins TRBV9 to TRBJ2-7; no clear D. CDR1 is SGDLS and CDR2 is YYNGEE in the germline V gene. V dropped 1 base and J dropped 1 base, with 12 bases sitting between them. CDR3 length: 15 residues. The CDR3 reads CASSVTGSGSYEQYF. The CDR3 nucleotides read TGTGCCAGCAGCGTAACCGGTAGTGGGTCCTACGAGCAGTACTTC.

V usage is TRBV5-5 and J usage is TRBJ1-2; D is possibly TRBD1 (5 bases). Trimming took 4 bases from V and 3 from J, leaving 13 bases between them. Germline V gives CDR1 SGHKS, CDR2 YYEKEE (reference sequence). This CDR3 spans 14 amino acids. CDR3 DNA: TGTGCCAGCAGCGGTAACGGGGGGTACTATGGCTACACCTTC. This codes for CASSGNGGYYGYTF.

The CDR3 DNA is TGTGCCACCAGCAGAGAGGCAGAAGTAAACTATGGCTACACCTTC. Amino acid sequence: CATSREAEVNYGYTF. The chain employs TRBV15 and TRBJ1-2; D remains ambiguous. The CDR3 totals 15 residues. From germline, CDR1 is LNHNV and CDR2 YYDKDF (reference sequence). V was pared by 0 bases and J by 2 bases, with 10 bases between.

V gene TRBV4-2 combines with J gene TRBJ1-4; 8 bases line up with TRBD1. Germline V gives CDR1 LGHNA, CDR2 YNFKEQ. J gave up 6 bases and V 1 base, and 7 bases lay outside the gene matches. The CDR3 extends over 16 amino acids. This chain's CDR3 is CASSQGGGTGHEKLFF. CDR3 DNA sequence: TGTGCCAGCAGCCAAGGAGGGGGGACAGGCCATGAAAAACTGTTTTTT.

The chain couples TRBV27 to TRBJ2-7; TRBD2 agrees at 8 bases. From germline, CDR1 is MNHEY and CDR2 SMNVEV (reference sequence). Trimming cost V 6 bases and J 3 bases; bases outside gene matches: 16. This CDR3 spans 17 amino acids. CDR3 amino acids: CASSVPTGLAGGYEQYF. DNA for the CDR3: TGTGCCAGCAGCGTACCCACCGGACTAGCCGGCGGCTACGAGCAGTACTTC.

V is TRBV11-2 and J is TRBJ2-1; perhaps TRBD2 as D (5 bases). The CDR3 has 12 residues. In germline, CDR1 is SGHAT, CDR2 FQNNGV. V was shortened by 4 bases and J by 9 bases, with 10 bases between the two germline ends. CDR3 bases: TGTGCCAGCAGCTCCGGGGTATTTGAGCAGTTCTTC. It yields the protein CASSSGVFEQFF.

This clonotype was observed a few times. The CDR3 DNA sequence: TGTGCCAGCTCTTCTCGGGGCTGGGACGAGCAGTACTTC. Protein sequence: CASSSRGWDEQYF. The rearrangement joins TRBV28 to TRBJ2-7; D is tentatively TRBD1 or TRBD2 (5 bases each). Trimming removed 8 bases at V and 5 bases at J, with 16 bases between. This CDR3 region has 13 residues. The germline gives CDR1 MDHEN, CDR2 SYDVKM.

The J gene is TRBJ1-4, the V gene TRBV21-1. TRBV21-1 is labeled a pseudogene. The length of the CDR3 is 15 residues. This CDR3 reads CASSRRADDNEKLFF. The DNA for the CDR3 is TGTGCCAGCAGCCGCCGCGCGGACGATAATGAAAAACTGTTTTTT.

This clonotype was seen only a few times. The V and J genes are TRBV7-9 and TRBJ2-5; 8 bases line up with TRBD1. The end of the DNA aligns better with TRBJ2-1, so the J call may be wrong. CDR3 size: 18 residues. Germline V gives CDR1 SEHNR, CDR2 FQNEAQ (reference sequence). The CDR3 sequence is CASSLPRTGKSAYNEQFF. The CDR3 DNA reads as TGTGCCAGCAGCTTACCACGGACAGGGAAGTCCGCCTACAATGAGCAGTTCTTC.

This clonotype has a handful of counts. The chain uses TRBV14 and TRBJ2-7, with D possibly matching TRBD1 (7 bases). The CDR3 totals 17 residues. Trimming took 11 bases from V and 3 from J, leaving 29 bases between them. CDR1 is SGHDN, CDR2 FVKESK, per germline. In DNA form, the CDR3 reads TGTGCCTCAGCCGGGGGTGGAGACAGGGAATTTCTCTACGAGCAGTACTTC. Residues: CASAGGGDREFLYEQYF.

This clonotype has a handful of counts. J is TRBJ1-2 and V is TRBV29-1, with TRBD1 matching 10 bases. The CDR3 length is 16 residues. V gave up 0 bases and J gave up 4 bases; unmatched junction bases: 8. Germline V gene sequence: CDR1 SQVTM, CDR2 ANQGSEA. The CDR3, as DNA: TGCAGCGTTGAAGATCGGAGGGACAGGGGAGGCTATGGCTACACCTTC. It is translated as CSVEDRRDRGGYGYTF.

The rearrangement links TRBV11-3 to TRBJ2-2; 10 bases line up with TRBD1. Trimming at V came to 8 bases and at J to 8 bases, leaving 5 bases not matched to a gene. Germline CDR1 and CDR2: SGHNT and YENEEA. This CDR3 region has 13 residues. CDR3 sequence reads: CASQGTGAGELFF. The CDR3 DNA reads TGTGCCAGCCAAGGGACAGGGGCTGGGGAGCTGTTTTTT.

This clonotype was detected only a few times. The CDR3 DNA reads TGTGCCAGTTGTAGGGACAGGAGCACAGATACGCAGTATTTT. It specifies CASCRDRSTDTQYF. The chain employs TRBV6-5 and TRBJ2-3; 8 nucleotides match TRBD1. V shed 9 bases, J shed 0 bases, and the junction held 5 bases outside the gene matches. Germline CDR1 is MNHEY and CDR2 is SVGAGI. The CDR3 has 14 residues.

The chain uses TRBV10-3 and TRBJ2-5; D assignment may be TRBD1 or TRBD2 (5 bases each). The V and J ends lost 2 bases and 1 base respectively, with 8 bases between them. Germline V gives CDR1 ENHRY, CDR2 SYGVKD. The CDR3 is 14 amino acids. For the CDR3, the DNA is TGTGCCATCAGTGAGGCCGGGGCCCAAGAGACCCAGTACTTC. Translation gives CAISEAGAQETQYF.

This chain joins TRBV29-1 and TRBJ1-4; D ambiguous. Germline V CDR1 and CDR2: SQVTM, ANQGSEA. V lost 6 bases, J lost 7 bases, and 15 bases lay in between. CDR3 length: 13 residues. The CDR3 DNA sequence: TGCAGCGTGAGAGGGTCCCGGGCTGAAAAACTGTTTTTT. This sequence encodes CSVRGSRAEKLFF.

This clonotype was picked up a small number of times. The CDR3 spells CAWIPGLTGELFF. CDR3 DNA: TGTGCCTGGATCCCGGGACTGACCGGGGAGCTGTTTTTT. This chain joins TRBV30 and TRBJ2-2, with D maybe TRBD2 (6 bases). CDR1 is GTSNPN, CDR2 SVGIG, per germline (reference sequence). The length of the CDR3 is 13 residues. The V end was cut by 4 bases, the J end by 5 bases, with 11 bases between. The full variable domain, completed using reference TRBV30 and TRBJ2-2, is SQTIHQWPATLVQPVGSPLSLECTVEGTSNPNLYWYRQAAGRGLQLLFYSVGIGQISSEVPQNLSASRPQDRQFILSSKKLLLSDSGFYLCAWIPGLTGELFFGEGSRLTVL.

This clonotype was observed a few times. The chain uses TRBV5-1 and TRBJ2-2; perhaps TRBD1 as D (5 bases). This CDR3 spans 14 amino acids. From germline, CDR1 is SGHRS and CDR2 YFSETQ. V was clipped by 4 bases and J by 1 base, with 8 bases between them. The CDR3 region is CASSPRENTGELFF. DNA for the CDR3: TGCGCCAGCAGCCCCAGGGAGAACACCGGGGAGCTGTTTTTT.

This clonotype has ten or more counts. This chain joins TRBV4-1 and TRBJ1-3; D perhaps matches TRBD1 (6 bases). CDR3 length equals 15 residues. With 2 bases removed from V and 4 bases from J, the gap between germline ends came to 12 bases. Germline V gene sequence: CDR1 MGHRA, CDR2 YSYEKL. The chain's CDR3 is CASSQLGAGGNTIYF. DNA for the CDR3: TGCGCCAGCAGCCAACTGGGGGCTGGAGGAAACACCATATATTTT.

This clonotype was counted only a few times. The V call is TRBV28, the J call TRBJ2-1; 7 bases map to TRBD1. V trimming: 6 bases; J trimming: 6 bases; junction bases outside the gene matches: 8. The CDR3 is 14 amino acids. The germline gives CDR1 MDHEN, CDR2 SYDVKM. The CDR3 DNA is TGTGCCAGCAGACCCGGGACAGTCCCCAATGAGCAGTTCTTC. Amino acid sequence: CASRPGTVPNEQFF.